Following are 14 T cell receptor beta chains from one sample sequenced in a study of Ad26.COV2.S vaccination and SARS-CoV-2 variants. Treatment reported: 15 to 20 received Ad26.COV2.S at low or high dose, single or two shots; roughly five received placebo; per-sample allocation not given. Samples were taken on day 63 after the first vaccine or placebo injection. The protocol was immunoSEQ multiplex PCR, while the TCRdb copy is restricted to in-frame clones and leaves out a portion. The repertoire holds about 440,000 clones, about nine tenths seen once, with less than 5.5% in the top ten. This sample comprised peripheral blood, obtained in a trial of Ad26.COV2.S vaccine versus placebo. These receptors were obtained from a person between 18 and 59 years old who received the Ad26.COV2.S COVID-19 vaccine or a placebo.

The rearrangement joins TRBV9 to TRBJ2-1, with D perhaps given as TRBD1 or TRBD2 (7 bases each). Germline V gene data show CDR1 as SGDLS and CDR2 as YYNGEE. The ends were cut back, 2 bases at V and 9 bases at J, with 21 bases in the middle. This CDR3 contains 16 residues. CDR3 nucleotide sequence: TGTGCCAGCAGCGTGGGAGGGGGCGGGTTTAATCCTGAGCAGTTCTTC. This translates into CASSVGGGGFNPEQFF.

This clone was counted at least ten times. This sample also contains other DNA sequences that code for the same CDR3. The V gene is TRBV6-4, the J gene TRBJ2-3; 11 bases fit TRBD2. CDR1 and CDR2 (germline): MRHNA, SNTAGT. After removal of 5 bases from V and 3 bases from J, the junction contained 4 bases not matched to a gene. This CDR3 spans 15 amino acids. CDR3 DNA: TGTGCCAGCAGTCGCACTAGCGGGAGTACAGATACGCAGTATTTT. Its protein is CASSRTSGSTDTQYF.

This clone was recorded once. The rearrangement links TRBV9 to TRBJ2-5, with 7 nucleotides matching TRBD1. V dropped 2 bases and J dropped 1; count of bases not matched to a gene: 5. The CDR3 contains 15 residues. The germline gives CDR1 SGDLS, CDR2 YYNGEE. CDR3 residues: CASSVLQGSQETQYF. For the CDR3, the DNA is TGTGCCAGCAGCGTTCTACAGGGGTCCCAAGAGACCCAGTACTTC.

The gene calls are TRBV7-2 and TRBJ1-3; no reliable D call. V was shortened by 2 bases and J by 0 bases, with 8 bases between the two germline ends. There are 15 residues in the CDR3. The germline V gene encodes CDR1 SGHTA and CDR2 FQGNSA. The CDR3: CASSLSPSSGNTIYF. The CDR3 nucleotides are TGTGCCAGCAGCTTATCCCCTAGCTCTGGAAACACCATATATTTT.

The J gene is TRBJ1-1, the V gene TRBV5-1; 9 positions agree with TRBD1. Germline lookup yields CDR1 SGHRS and CDR2 YFSETQ. The CDR3 loop spans 14 amino acids. Losses at the gene ends were 4 bases for V and 4 bases for J; bases not matched to a gene: 5. The CDR3 region is CASSTGTGSTEAFF. CDR3 nucleotide sequence: TGCGCCAGCAGCACCGGGACAGGGAGCACTGAAGCTTTCTTT.

The rearrangement uses TRBV6-1 and TRBJ1-1, with D possibly being TRBD1 (5 bases). The CDR3 runs 15 residues. The germline CDR1 and CDR2 sequences are MNHNS and SASEGT. Trimming removed 3 bases from V and 4 bases from J, with 15 bases in between. The CDR3 loop reads CASSDRGEWSTEAFF. CDR3 DNA: TGTGCCAGCAGTGACCGGGGGGAGTGGAGCACTGAAGCTTTCTTT.

This clone showed up just once. The CDR3 protein is CASSYERASGTGLYGYTF. In DNA, the CDR3 is TGTGCCAGCAGTTATGAAAGGGCCTCCGGGACAGGGCTCTATGGCTACACCTTC. The chain combines TRBV6-2 or TRBV6-3 with TRBJ1-2; 9 bases are shared with TRBD1. The ends lost 3 bases at V and 4 bases at J; junction bases unmatched: 15. Germline-derived CDR1 and CDR2 are MNHEY and SVGEGT. CDR3 length: 18 residues.

The chain employs TRBV5-6 and TRBJ2-5; 8 positions match TRBD2. CDR3 length: 17 residues. Germline loops: CDR1 SGHDT, CDR2 YYEEEE. J was trimmed by 2 bases and V by 4 bases; bases with no gene match: 13. As DNA, the CDR3 is TGTGCCAGCAGCCCGAAGGAATTACTAGCGGAGCAAGAGACCCAGTACTTC. Amino acid sequence: CASSPKELLAEQETQYF.

This chain connects TRBV28 to TRBJ1-1, with TRBD1 as a possible D gene (6 bases). The V gene's germline CDR1 is MDHEN and CDR2 SYDVKM. The CDR3 has 13 residues. V was cut by 9 bases and J by 1 base, with 12 bases left in between. The CDR3 DNA reads as TGTGCCAGTACGGGACATCAGAACACTGAAGCTTTCTTT. It yields the protein CASTGHQNTEAFF. The full variable domain, in which reference TRBV28 and TRBJ1-1 provide the parts outside the CDR3, is DVKVTQSSRYLVKRTGEKVFLECVQDMDHENMFWYRQDPGLGLRLIYFSYDVKMKEKGDIPEGYSVSREKKERFSLILESASTNQTSMYLCASTGHQNTEAFFGQGTRLTVV.

This sequence joins TRBV14 and TRBJ2-3; D call uncertain. Trimming took off 4 bases at V and 6 bases at J, with 11 bases between the two ends. This CDR3 has 13 amino acids. CDR1 and CDR2 (germline): SGHDN, FVKESK. The CDR3 nucleotides read TGTGCCAGCAGCCCCGAAGGGTGGGATACGCAGTATTTT. Its translation is CASSPEGWDTQYF.

The chain combines TRBV2 with TRBJ2-3, with unresolved D. CDR3 length: 14 residues. CDR1 SNHLY and CDR2 FYNNEI come from the germline V gene. V lost 7 bases to trimming and J lost 2 bases, with 13 bases between them. Here the CDR3 reads CASKGAIHTDTQYF. The CDR3 coding sequence is TGTGCCAGCAAAGGCGCCATCCACACAGATACGCAGTATTTT.

The gene calls are TRBV27 and TRBJ2-7; the D call may be TRBD1 or TRBD2 (5 bases each). Trimming removed 6 bases at V and 7 bases at J, with 19 bases between. The CDR3 spans 14 residues. Germline CDR1 is MNHEY and CDR2 is SMNVEV (reference sequence). The CDR3 spells CASSLDRGVGEQYF. The CDR3 DNA follows: TGTGCCAGCAGCCTCGACAGAGGGGTAGGTGAGCAGTACTTC.

The J gene is TRBJ2-7, the V gene TRBV7-9; 8 bases match TRBD2. The J segment lost 3 bases and the V segment lost 8 bases, leaving 12 bases of the junction unmatched. There are 15 residues in the CDR3. Germline V gene data show CDR1 as SEHNR and CDR2 as FQNEAQ (reference sequence). The CDR3 DNA follows: TGTGCCAGCGCCCGGGGGGGGTCGGAATTCTACGAGCAGTACTTC. Its translation is CASARGGSEFYEQYF.

This chain connects TRBV7-6 to TRBJ1-1; no firm D call. CDR1 and CDR2 (germline): SGHVS, FNYEAQ. Trimming left V 1 base short and J 0 bases short, with 12 bases between. The CDR3 is made up of 16 amino acids. Here the CDR3 reads CASSLVMAGLNTEAFF. CDR3 DNA sequence: TGTGCCAGCAGCTTAGTAATGGCGGGCCTGAACACTGAAGCTTTCTTT.